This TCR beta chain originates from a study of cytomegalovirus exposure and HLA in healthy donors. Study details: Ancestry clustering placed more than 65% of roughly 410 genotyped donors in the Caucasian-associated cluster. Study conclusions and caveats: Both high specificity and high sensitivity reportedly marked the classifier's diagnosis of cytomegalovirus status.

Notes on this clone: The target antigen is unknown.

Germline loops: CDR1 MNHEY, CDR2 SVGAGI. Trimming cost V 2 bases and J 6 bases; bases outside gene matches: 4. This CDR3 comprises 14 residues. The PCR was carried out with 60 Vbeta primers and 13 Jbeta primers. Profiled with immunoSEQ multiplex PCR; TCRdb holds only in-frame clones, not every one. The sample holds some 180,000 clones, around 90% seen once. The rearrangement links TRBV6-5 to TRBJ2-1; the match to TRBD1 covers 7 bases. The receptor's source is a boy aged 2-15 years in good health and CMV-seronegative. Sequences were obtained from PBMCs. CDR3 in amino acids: CASSYTTGFNEQFF. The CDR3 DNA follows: TGTGCCAGCAGTTACACGACAGGGTTCAATGAGCAGTTCTTC.